This TCR beta chain was obtained from a study of T-cell memory formation after mild COVID-19 (TCRdb year 2021). Regarding the complete study: TCR sequence clusters from the two donors were found to be largely donor specific. The cohort comprised two young, previously healthy adult volunteers, one female and one male. In a couple of donors, T-cell clones that expanded and contracted after mild COVID-19 were tracked by sequencing TCRalpha and TCRbeta repertoires over time. On the study overall, not on this receptor specifically: Contracting CD4+ clones were found mainly in CM and EM memory subsets, while CD8+ clones were enriched in EMRA. Only a couple of mild cases were covered by the study, and larger cohorts that include severe cases with pre-infection samples were considered necessary. Some responding clones were detected in pre-infection memory, suggesting pre-existing cross-reactive memory T cells joined the SARS-CoV-2 response. From day 15 to 85, contracting clones showed balanced CD4/CD8 phenotypes, whereas a second wave of clones that expanded from day 15 to 37 leaned towards CD4+. SARS-CoV-2 specificity of the second-wave clones peaking on day 37 was not confirmed.

With regard to this clonotype: What this receptor recognizes is not known. No base qualities exist here, and no much larger clone lies one base off it.

PBMCs were isolated by Ficoll-Paque density gradient centrifugation. V loses 5 bases, J loses 5 bases, and the germline ends lie 13 bases apart. The CDR3 measures 14 amino acids from cysteine to phenylalanine. Only the CDR3 DNA stays, 42 bases, in frame from base 1. Per the germline V gene, SNHLY is the CDR1 and FYNNEI is the CDR2. Instrument used: Illumina NovaSeq 6000. TCRalpha and TCRbeta cDNA libraries were built by 5'RACE with constant-segment primers, adding sample barcodes and unique molecular identifiers. Trizol reagent was used to extract RNA from every sample. Amplification of the libraries took two PCR steps, and the second step added a second sample barcode plus Illumina TruSeq adapters. Sequencing of the libraries was done on an Illumina NovaSeq, producing 2 x 150 bp paired-end reads. In the original analysis: The reads were demultiplexed and collapsed into UMI-guided consensus sequences using migec v1.2.7. Using mixcr v2.1.11, the UMI consensuses were aligned to TRA and TRB V and J templates and assembled into clonotypes. Expanded or contracted clonotypes were those called significant by both edgeR and NoisET, with noise models trained on biological replicates. For edgeR calls, the thresholds were a false discovery rate-adjusted p below 0.01 and a log2 fold-change of 1. PCA with hierarchical clustering of max-normalized trajectories of the 1000 most abundant clonotypes was used as exploratory dynamics analysis. Separately sequenced CD4+ and CD8+ repertoires were used to assign the CD4 or CD8 phenotype of responding clones. The public reads were reprocessed in TCRdb via fastp at Q25 and MiXCR, keeping in-frame beta chains. Every distinct CDR3 protein forms one entry, paired with its most common genes and DNA. The V and J calls and clone size come from TCRdb's table, not from the authors' own analysis. This sample gives around 340,000 distinct CDR3 sequences in total; around 15% of them show up just once. Of the sample, approximately 20% is held by the ten largest clones.

The rearranged chain carries TRBV2 and TRBJ1-5; TRBD1 is perhaps the D gene, given 6 matching bases. The TCR originated in a man between 18 and 29 years old who had mild COVID-19 (a few samples of this study predate the infection). The sample titles of this study are shuffled in the database, so cell type and time point are left out; the donor was told from shared clones. Material: PBMCs or a T cell subset sorted from them (not recorded which). The sequence in DNA is TGTGCCAGCAGTTCATCGAACAGGGATCAGCCCCAGCATTTT. This encodes CASSSSNRDQPQHF.